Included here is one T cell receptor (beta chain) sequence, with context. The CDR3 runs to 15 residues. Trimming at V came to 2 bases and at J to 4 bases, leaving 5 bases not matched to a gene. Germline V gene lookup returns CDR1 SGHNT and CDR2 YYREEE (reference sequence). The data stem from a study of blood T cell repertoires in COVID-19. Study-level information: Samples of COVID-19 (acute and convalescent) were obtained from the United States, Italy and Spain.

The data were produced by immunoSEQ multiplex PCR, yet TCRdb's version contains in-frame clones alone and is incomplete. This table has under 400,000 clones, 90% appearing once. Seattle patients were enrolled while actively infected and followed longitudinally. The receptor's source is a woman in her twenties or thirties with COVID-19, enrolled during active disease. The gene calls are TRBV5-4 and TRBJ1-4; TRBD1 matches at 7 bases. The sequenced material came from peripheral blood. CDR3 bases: TGTGCCAGCAGCTTATCAGGGGGTAATAATGAAAAACTGTTTTTT. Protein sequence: CASSLSGGNNEKLFF.